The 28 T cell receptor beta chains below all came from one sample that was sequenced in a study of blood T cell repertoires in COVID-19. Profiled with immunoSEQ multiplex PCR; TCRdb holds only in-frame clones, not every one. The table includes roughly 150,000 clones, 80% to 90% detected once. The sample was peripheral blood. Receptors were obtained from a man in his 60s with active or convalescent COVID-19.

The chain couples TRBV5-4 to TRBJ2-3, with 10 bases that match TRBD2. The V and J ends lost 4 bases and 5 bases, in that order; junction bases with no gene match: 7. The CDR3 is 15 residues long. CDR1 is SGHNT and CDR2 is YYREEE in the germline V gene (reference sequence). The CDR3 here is CASSRLAGVGDTQYF. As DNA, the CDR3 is TGTGCCAGCAGCCGTCTAGCGGGAGTGGGAGATACGCAGTATTTT.

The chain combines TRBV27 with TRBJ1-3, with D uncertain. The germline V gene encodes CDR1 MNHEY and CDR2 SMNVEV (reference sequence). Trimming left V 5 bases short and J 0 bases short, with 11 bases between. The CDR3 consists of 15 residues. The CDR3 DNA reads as TGTGCCAGCAGTCCAGACACAAGCTCTGGAAACACCATATATTTT. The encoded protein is CASSPDTSSGNTIYF.

CDR3 DNA: TGTGCCAGCAGTTCACACAGGGACAATCAGCCCCAGCATTTT. Translating it yields CASSSHRDNQPQHF. The J gene is TRBJ1-5, the V gene TRBV6-5; maybe TRBD1 (6 bases). The CDR3 length is 14 residues. The ends were cut back, 4 bases at V and 3 bases at J, with 10 bases in the middle. In germline, CDR1 is MNHEY, CDR2 SVGAGI.

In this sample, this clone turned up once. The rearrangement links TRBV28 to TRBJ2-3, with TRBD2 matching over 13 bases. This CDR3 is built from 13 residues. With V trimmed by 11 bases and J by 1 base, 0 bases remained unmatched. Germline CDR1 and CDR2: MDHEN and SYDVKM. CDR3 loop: CAGTSGGTDTQYF. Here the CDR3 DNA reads TGTGCCGGGACTAGCGGGGGCACAGATACGCAGTATTTT.

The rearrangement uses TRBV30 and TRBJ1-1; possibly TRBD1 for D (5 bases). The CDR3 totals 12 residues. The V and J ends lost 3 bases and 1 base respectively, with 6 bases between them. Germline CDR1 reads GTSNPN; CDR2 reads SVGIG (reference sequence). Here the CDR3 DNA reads TGTGCCTGGAGCAGGGCGAACACTGAAGCTTTCTTT. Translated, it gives CAWSRANTEAFF.

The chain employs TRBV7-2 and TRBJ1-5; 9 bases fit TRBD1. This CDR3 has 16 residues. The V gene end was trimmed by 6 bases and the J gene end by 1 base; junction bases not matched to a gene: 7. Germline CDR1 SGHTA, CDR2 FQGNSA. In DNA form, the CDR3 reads TGTGCCAGCAGTCCTCATACAGGGGGCAGCAATCAGCCCCAGCATTTT. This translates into CASSPHTGGSNQPQHF.

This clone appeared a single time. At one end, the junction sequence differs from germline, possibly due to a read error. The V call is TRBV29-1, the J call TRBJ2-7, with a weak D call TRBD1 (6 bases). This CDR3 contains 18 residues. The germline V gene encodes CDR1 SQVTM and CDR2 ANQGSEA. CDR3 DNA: TGCAGCGTCCGAGAGGTCGGTGATCGTGATTCAGGGGTCGTGATTCAGCGCTTC. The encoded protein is CSVREVGDRDSGVVIQRF.

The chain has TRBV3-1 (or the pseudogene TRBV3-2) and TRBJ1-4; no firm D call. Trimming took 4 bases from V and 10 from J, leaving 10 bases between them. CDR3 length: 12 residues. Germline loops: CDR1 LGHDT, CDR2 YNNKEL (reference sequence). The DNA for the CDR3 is TGTGCCAGCAGCCTAGACCCGTCAAAACTGTTTTTT. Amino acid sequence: CASSLDPSKLFF.

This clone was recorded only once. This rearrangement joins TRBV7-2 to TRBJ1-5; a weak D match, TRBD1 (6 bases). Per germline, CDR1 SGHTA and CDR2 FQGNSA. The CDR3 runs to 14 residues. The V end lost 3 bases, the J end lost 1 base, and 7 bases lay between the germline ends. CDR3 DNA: TGTGCCAGCAGCTTGGGACAAAGCAATCAGCCCCAGCATTTT. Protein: CASSLGQSNQPQHF. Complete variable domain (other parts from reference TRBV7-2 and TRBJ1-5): GAGVSQSPSNKVTEKGKDVELRCDPISGHTALYWYRQSLGQGLEFLIYFQGNSAPDKSGLPSDRFSAERTGGSVSTLTIQRTQQEDSAVYLCASSLGQSNQPQHFGDGTRLSIL.

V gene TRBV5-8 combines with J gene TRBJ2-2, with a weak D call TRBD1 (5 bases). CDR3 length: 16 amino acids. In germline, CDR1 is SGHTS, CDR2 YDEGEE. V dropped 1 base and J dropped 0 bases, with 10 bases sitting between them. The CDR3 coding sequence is TGTGCCAGCAGCTTGAGGGGCCGAGCGAACACCGGGGAGCTGTTTTTT. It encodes CASSLRGRANTGELFF.

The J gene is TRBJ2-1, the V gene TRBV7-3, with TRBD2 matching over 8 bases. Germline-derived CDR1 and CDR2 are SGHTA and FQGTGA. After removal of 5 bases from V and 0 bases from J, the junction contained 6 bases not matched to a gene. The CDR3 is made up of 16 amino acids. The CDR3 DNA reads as TGTGCCAGCAGCCCCGCCGGGACTAGCTCCTACAATGAGCAGTTCTTC. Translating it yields CASSPAGTSSYNEQFF.

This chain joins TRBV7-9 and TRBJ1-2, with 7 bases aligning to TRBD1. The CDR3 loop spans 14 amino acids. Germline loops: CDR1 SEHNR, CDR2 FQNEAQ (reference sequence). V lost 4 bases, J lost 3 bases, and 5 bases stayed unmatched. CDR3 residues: CASSSPGTDYGYTF. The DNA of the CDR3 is TGTGCCAGCAGCTCACCCGGGACAGACTATGGCTACACCTTC.

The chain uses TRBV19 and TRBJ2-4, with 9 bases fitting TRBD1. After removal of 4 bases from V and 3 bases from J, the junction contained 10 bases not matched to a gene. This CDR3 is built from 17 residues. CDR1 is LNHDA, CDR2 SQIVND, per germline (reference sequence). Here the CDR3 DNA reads TGTGCCAGTAGTACCCCCGGGACAGGGTTTGTCAAAAACATTCAGTACTTC. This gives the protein CASSTPGTGFVKNIQYF.

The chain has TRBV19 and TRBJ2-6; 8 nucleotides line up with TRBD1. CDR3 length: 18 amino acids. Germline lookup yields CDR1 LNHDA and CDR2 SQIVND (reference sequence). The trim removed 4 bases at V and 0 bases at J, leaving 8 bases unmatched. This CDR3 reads CASSTRTGKLSGANVLTF. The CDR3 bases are TGTGCCAGTAGTACCCGGACAGGGAAACTCTCTGGGGCCAACGTCCTGACTTTC.

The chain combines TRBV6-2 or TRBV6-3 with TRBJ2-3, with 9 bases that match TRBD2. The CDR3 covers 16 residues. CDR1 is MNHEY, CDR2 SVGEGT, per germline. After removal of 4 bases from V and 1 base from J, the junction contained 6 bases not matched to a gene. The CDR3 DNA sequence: TGTGCCAGCAGTTCCCTCTTAGCGGGGGGCACAGATACGCAGTATTTT. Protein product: CASSSLLAGGTDTQYF.

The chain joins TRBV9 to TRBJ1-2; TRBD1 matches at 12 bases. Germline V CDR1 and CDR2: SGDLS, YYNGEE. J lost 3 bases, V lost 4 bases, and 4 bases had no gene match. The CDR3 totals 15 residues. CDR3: CASSSRDRGHYGYTF. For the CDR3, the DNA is TGTGCCAGCAGCTCCCGGGACAGGGGGCACTATGGCTACACCTTC.

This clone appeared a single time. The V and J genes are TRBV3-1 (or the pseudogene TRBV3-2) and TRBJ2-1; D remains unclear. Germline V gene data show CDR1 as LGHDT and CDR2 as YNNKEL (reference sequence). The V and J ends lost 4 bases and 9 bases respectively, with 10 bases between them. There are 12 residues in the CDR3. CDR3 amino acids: CASSLPGGEQFF. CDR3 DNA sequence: TGTGCCAGCAGCCTCCCCGGTGGTGAGCAGTTCTTC.

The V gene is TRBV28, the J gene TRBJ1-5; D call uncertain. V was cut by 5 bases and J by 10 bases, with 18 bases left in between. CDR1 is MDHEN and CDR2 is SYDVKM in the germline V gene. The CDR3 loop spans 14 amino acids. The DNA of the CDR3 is TGTGCCAGCAGTACTCACCTCACCCCACCCCCCCAGCATTTT. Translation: CASSTHLTPPPQHF.

For the CDR3, the DNA is TGTGCCAGCAGTTTCCAACGCAGTGGGGGGATAGGTTCACCCCTCCACTTT. Amino acids: CASSFQRSGGIGSPLHF. V gene TRBV27 combines with J gene TRBJ1-6, with D perhaps TRBD1 (5 bases). V lost 3 bases and J lost 9, with 21 bases in between. Germline CDR1 is MNHEY and CDR2 is SMNVEV (reference sequence). The CDR3 is 17 amino acids.

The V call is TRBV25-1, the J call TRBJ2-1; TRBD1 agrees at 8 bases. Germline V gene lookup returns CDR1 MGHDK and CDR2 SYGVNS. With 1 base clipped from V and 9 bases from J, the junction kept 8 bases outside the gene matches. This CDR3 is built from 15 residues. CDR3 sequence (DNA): TGTGCCAGCAGTGAATCGAAGACAGGGGTCCGTGAGCAGTTCTTC. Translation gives CASSESKTGVREQFF.

CDR3 bases: TGTGCCAGCAGTTTAGGTGGCAGGGAATATGGCTACACCTTC. This gives the protein CASSLGGREYGYTF. The chain employs TRBV28 and TRBJ1-2, with a weak D call TRBD1 (5 bases). V shed 2 bases and J shed 5 bases, with 12 bases lying between them. The CDR3 covers 14 residues. Germline CDR1 MDHEN, CDR2 SYDVKM.

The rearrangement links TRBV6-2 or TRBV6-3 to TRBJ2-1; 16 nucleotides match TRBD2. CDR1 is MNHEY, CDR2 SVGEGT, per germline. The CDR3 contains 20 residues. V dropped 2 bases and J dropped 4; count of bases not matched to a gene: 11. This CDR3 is CASSYPTGLAGGGGYNEQFF. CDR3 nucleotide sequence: TGTGCCAGCAGTTACCCCACGGGACTAGCGGGAGGGGGGGGTTACAATGAGCAGTTCTTC.

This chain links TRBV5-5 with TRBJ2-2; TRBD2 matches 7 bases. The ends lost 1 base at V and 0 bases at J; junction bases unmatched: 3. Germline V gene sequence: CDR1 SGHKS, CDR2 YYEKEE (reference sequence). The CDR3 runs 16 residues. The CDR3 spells CASSLQAGTNTGELFF. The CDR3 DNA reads TGTGCCAGCAGCTTGCAAGCGGGGACGAACACCGGGGAGCTGTTTTTT.

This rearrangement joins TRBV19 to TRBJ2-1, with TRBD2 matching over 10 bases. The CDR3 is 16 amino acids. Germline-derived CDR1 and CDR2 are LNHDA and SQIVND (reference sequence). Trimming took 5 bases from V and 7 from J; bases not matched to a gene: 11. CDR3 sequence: CASSPSGLAGVNEQFF. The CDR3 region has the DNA TGTGCCAGTAGTCCTAGCGGGCTAGCGGGAGTAAATGAGCAGTTCTTC.

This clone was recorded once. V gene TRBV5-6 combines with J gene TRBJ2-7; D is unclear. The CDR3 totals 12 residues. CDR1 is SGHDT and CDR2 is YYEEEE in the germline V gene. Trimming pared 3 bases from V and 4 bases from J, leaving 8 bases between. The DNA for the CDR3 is TGTGCCAGCAGCTGGTCCGGGTACGAGCAGTACTTC. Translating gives CASSWSGYEQYF.

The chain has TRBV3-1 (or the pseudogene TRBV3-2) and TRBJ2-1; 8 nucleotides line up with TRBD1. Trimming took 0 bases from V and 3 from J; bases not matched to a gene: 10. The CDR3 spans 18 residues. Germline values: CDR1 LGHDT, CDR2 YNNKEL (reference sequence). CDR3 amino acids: CASSQEVVGTGVYNEQFF. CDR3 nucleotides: TGTGCCAGCAGCCAAGAGGTCGTGGGGACAGGAGTCTACAATGAGCAGTTCTTC.

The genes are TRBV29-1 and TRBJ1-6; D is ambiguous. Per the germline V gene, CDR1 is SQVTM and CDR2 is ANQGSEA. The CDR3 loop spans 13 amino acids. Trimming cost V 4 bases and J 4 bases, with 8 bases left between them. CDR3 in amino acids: CSVGSGYNSPLHF. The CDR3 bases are TGCAGCGTTGGATCCGGGTATAATTCACCCCTCCACTTT.

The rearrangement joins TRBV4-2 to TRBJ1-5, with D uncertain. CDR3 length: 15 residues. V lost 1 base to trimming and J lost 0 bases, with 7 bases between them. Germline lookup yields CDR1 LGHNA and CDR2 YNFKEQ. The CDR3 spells CASSQVAVSNQPQHF. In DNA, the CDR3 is TGTGCCAGCAGCCAAGTTGCGGTTAGCAATCAGCCCCAGCATTTT.